This record looks at one T cell receptor (beta chain) sequence and its context. In the original workflow: Amplification of reference gene primers provided the estimated nucleated cell counts. Measured with immunoSEQ multiplex PCR; TCRdb has only the in-frame clones, and not every one. From that table come the V and J calls and clone size; the DNA was used to work out D and trimming. The sample contains approximately 70,000 clones, around nine tenths of which appear only once. These data originate in a study of blood T cell repertoires in COVID-19. As for the study in general: Samples representing acute and convalescent COVID-19 were sourced from the United States, Italy and Spain. T cells, B-cell-depleted T cells, or PBMCs supplied cDNA or gDNA.

The clonotype originates from a woman aged 60-70 years with acute or convalescent COVID-19. The sequenced sample was peripheral blood.

For the CDR3, the DNA is TGTGCCAGCAGTCGAGCAGGGGGGCCCACCGGGGAGCTGTTTTTT. Its protein product is CASSRAGGPTGELFF. V gene TRBV5-5 combines with J gene TRBJ2-2; a possible D gene is TRBD1 (7 bases). V was pared by 5 bases and J by 4 bases, with 15 bases between. This CDR3 region has 15 residues. The germline CDR1 and CDR2 sequences are SGHKS and YYEKEE (reference sequence).